What follows are 5 T cell receptor beta chains derived from one specimen sequenced in a study of blood T cell repertoires in COVID-19. Assay used: immunoSEQ multiplex PCR; TCRdb lists only in-frame clones, some missing. The sample gives more than 35,000 clones, about 82% of which show up once; nearly 10% is in the top ten. The sequencing sample was made of peripheral blood. The receptors here all came from a human donor in a cohort sampled during active COVID-19.

This sequence joins TRBV9 and TRBJ1-1; the match to TRBD1 covers 7 bases. Losses at the gene ends were 4 bases for V and 9 bases for J; bases not matched to a gene: 12. Germline CDR1 reads SGDLS; CDR2 reads YYNGEE. The CDR3 is 14 amino acids. The CDR3 bases are TGTGCCAGCAGCTTAGGGTGGGACAGAATCCAAGCTTTCTTT. Its protein product is CASSLGWDRIQAFF.

This clone appeared once. The gene calls are TRBV3-1 (or the pseudogene TRBV3-2) and TRBJ2-7; 8 bases map to TRBD2. Trimming cost V 3 bases and J 8 bases; bases outside gene matches: 3. The V gene's germline CDR1 is LGHDT and CDR2 YNNKEL (reference sequence). The CDR3 has 12 residues. Written as DNA, the CDR3 is TGTGCCAGCAGCCAGGGCGGGGGGAAGCAGTACTTC. Translated: CASSQGGGKQYF.

The CDR3 reads CAWRRDRVRSPLHF. CDR3 nucleotide sequence: TGTGCCTGGCGCCGGGACAGGGTTCGTTCACCCCTCCACTTT. This rearrangement joins TRBV30 to TRBJ1-6; 9 nucleotides agree with TRBD1. V dropped 5 bases and J dropped 9; count of bases not matched to a gene: 8. CDR3 length equals 14 residues. The germline gives CDR1 GTSNPN, CDR2 SVGIG (reference sequence).

This clone has more than one count but fewer than ten. The genes are TRBV19 and TRBJ2-7; 12 bases align to TRBD1. The CDR3 has 15 residues. Trimming cost V 5 bases and J 2 bases; bases outside gene matches: 4. Germline V CDR1 and CDR2: LNHDA, SQIVND (reference sequence). CDR3 residues: CASSAGTGGPYEQYF. The CDR3 nucleotides are TGTGCCAGTAGTGCCGGGACAGGGGGCCCCTACGAGCAGTACTTC.

This clone was observed a handful of times. V and J are TRBV7-9 and TRBJ2-7; D is possibly TRBD2 (6 bases). CDR1 SEHNR and CDR2 FQNEAQ come from the germline V gene (reference sequence). Trimming took 2 bases from V and 5 from J, leaving 13 bases between them. This CDR3 has 14 residues. For the CDR3, the DNA is TGTGCCAGCAGCTTAAGGCGGGGCCCTAACGAGCAGTACTTC. Its protein is CASSLRRGPNEQYF.